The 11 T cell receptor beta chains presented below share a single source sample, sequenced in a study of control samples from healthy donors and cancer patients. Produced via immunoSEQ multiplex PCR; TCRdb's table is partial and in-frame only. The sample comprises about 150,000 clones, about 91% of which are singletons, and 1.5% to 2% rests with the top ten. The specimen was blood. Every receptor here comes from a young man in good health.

The CDR3 nucleotides read TGCGCCAGCCCCGACAGGAGCGACTATGGCTACACCTTC. It specifies CASPDRSDYGYTF. V and J are TRBV10-1 and TRBJ1-2; D may be TRBD1 (6 bases). Between the trimmed V and J ends, which lost 8 bases and 3 bases, there was a span of 13 bases. The CDR3 loop spans 13 amino acids. CDR1 is WNHNN, CDR2 SYGVQD, per germline (reference sequence).

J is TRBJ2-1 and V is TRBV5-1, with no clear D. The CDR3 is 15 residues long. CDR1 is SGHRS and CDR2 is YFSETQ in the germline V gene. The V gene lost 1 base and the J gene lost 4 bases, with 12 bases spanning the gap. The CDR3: CASSLRITGYNEQFF. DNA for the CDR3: TGCGCCAGCAGCTTGCGGATAACGGGTTACAATGAGCAGTTCTTC.

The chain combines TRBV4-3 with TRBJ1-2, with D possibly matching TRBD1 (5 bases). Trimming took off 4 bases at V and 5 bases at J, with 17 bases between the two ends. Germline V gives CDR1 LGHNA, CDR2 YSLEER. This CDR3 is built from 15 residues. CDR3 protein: CASSPKAGSGYGYTF. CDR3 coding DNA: TGCGCCAGCAGCCCCAAGGCCGGGTCAGGGTATGGCTACACCTTC.

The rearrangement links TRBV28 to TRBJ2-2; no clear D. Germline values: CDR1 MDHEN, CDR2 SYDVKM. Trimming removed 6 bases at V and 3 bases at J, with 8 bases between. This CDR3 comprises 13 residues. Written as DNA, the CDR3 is TGTGCCAGCAGGCCCTGGGACACCGGGGAGCTGTTTTTT. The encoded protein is CASRPWDTGELFF.

The CDR3 is CASSEAGATSGYTF. CDR3 sequence (DNA): TGCGCCAGCAGTGAGGCAGGAGCGACCAGCGGCTACACCTTC. The chain uses TRBV10-1 and TRBJ1-2, with D hard to call. The germline CDR1 and CDR2 sequences are WNHNN and SYGVQD (reference sequence). V gave up 2 bases and J gave up 8 bases, with 15 bases separating them. This CDR3 is built from 14 residues.

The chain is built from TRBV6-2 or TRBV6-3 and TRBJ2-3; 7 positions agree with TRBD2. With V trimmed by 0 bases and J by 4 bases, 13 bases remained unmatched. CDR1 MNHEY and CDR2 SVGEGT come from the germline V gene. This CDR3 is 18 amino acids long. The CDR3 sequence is CASSYSVLAGRGADTQYF. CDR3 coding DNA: TGTGCCAGCAGTTACTCGGTCTTGGCGGGGAGGGGCGCAGATACGCAGTATTTT.

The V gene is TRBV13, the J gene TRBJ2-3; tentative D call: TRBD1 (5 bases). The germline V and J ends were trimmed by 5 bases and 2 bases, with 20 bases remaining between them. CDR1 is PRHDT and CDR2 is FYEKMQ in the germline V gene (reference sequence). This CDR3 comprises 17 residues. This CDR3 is CASSGPQANKDTDTQYF. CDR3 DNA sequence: TGTGCCAGCAGCGGACCACAGGCAAACAAGGACACAGATACGCAGTATTTT. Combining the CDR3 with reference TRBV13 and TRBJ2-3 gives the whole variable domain AAGVIQSPRHLIKEKRETATLKCYPIPRHDTVYWYQQGPGQDPQFLISFYEKMQSDKGSIPDRFSAQQFSDYHSELNMSSLELGDSALYFCASSGPQANKDTDTQYFGPGTRLTVL.

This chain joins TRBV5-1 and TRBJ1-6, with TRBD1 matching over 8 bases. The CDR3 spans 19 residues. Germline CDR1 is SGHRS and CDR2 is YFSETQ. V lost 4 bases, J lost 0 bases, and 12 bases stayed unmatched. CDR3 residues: CASSVSGTGKGSYNSPLHF. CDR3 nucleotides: TGCGCCAGCAGCGTATCCGGGACAGGAAAGGGCTCCTATAATTCACCCCTCCACTTT.

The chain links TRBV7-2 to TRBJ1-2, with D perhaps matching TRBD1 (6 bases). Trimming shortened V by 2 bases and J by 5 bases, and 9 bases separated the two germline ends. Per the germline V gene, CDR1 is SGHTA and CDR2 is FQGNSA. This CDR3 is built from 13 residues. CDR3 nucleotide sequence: TGTGCCAGCAGCTTACAGGGGTCGTATGGCTACACCTTC. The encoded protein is CASSLQGSYGYTF.

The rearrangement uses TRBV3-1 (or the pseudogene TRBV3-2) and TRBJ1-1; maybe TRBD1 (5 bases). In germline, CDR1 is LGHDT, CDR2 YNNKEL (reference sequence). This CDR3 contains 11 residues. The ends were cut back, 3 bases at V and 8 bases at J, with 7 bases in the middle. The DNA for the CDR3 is TGTGCCAGCAGCCAGGGGGGGGAAGCTTTCTTT. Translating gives CASSQGGEAFF.

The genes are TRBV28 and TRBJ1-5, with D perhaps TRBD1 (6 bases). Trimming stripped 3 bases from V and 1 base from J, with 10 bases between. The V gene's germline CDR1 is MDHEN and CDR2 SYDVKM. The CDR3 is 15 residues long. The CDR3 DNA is TGTGCCAGCAGTTTCGCGGGGGCAAGCAATCAGCCCCAGCATTTT. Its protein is CASSFAGASNQPQHF.